This T cell receptor (beta chain) was recorded in a study of cytomegalovirus exposure and HLA in healthy donors. Overall study results and limits: Researchers counted 180 or so TCR beta chains as cytomegalovirus-associated. As confirmed in vitro, a few CMV-associated chains were specific for CMV antigens.

It was the roughly 130-subject validation cohort, separate from the approximately 690-subject first cohort, to which the donors belonged. The assay was immunoSEQ multiplex PCR, and TCRdb's table has in-frame clones only and misses some. The sample consists of 260,000 or so clones, just under 90% of them appearing once. This CDR3 is 16 amino acids long. Germline trimming cut 4 bases from V and 1 base from J; bases unmatched to any gene: 6. Germline loops: CDR1 MGHRA, CDR2 YSYEKL. Remarks on this clone: As yet, its antigen is unknown.

Sequenced sample: PBMCs. This TCR was sampled from a man aged 18 to 29 in good health and CMV-seronegative. The chain combines TRBV4-1 with TRBJ2-3; the match to TRBD2 covers 9 bases. This CDR3 reads CASSRYSGGRTDTQYF. CDR3 nucleotide sequence: TGCGCCAGCAGCCGTTATAGCGGGGGCCGCACAGATACGCAGTATTTT.